Listed below are T cell receptor beta chains from one sample, sequenced in a study of cytotoxic CD8 clonotypes in ibrutinib-treated CLL. Here immunoSEQ multiplex PCR was the method, and the copy in TCRdb shows in-frame clones only, minus some. The sample consists of 300,000 or so clones, about 61% of them appearing once. Sequenced material: PBMCs, taken after 36 months of ibrutinib treatment. The origin of the receptors is a human donor with chronic lymphocytic leukemia. CDR3s include the opening cysteine and the closing phenylalanine or tryptophan. The order of the fields is clone size, J gene, V gene, D gene, CDR3 DNA, CDR3 protein. The D gene is left open where the match is weak. For some rows the clone size is stated as once, few or many, or as a class when expanded; others skip it.

clone_size: few
j_call: TRBJ1-5
v_call: TRBV27
d_call: .
cdr3_nt: TGTGCCAGCAGTTTAAGTCCAGGGGATATGTGGCCCCAGCATTTT
cdr3_aa: CASSLSPGDMWPQHF

clone_size: .
j_call: TRBJ2-3
v_call: TRBV27
d_call: .
cdr3_nt: TGTGCCAGCAGTTTCGCTACCACAGATACGCAGTATTTT
cdr3_aa: CASSFATTDTQYF

clone_size: .
j_call: TRBJ2-7
v_call: TRBV18
d_call: TRBD2
cdr3_nt: TGTGCCAGCTCACGCGGGTTAGCGGGGCCCGTGAGCTCCTACGAGCAGTACTTC
cdr3_aa: CASSRGLAGPVSSYEQYF

clone_size: .
j_call: TRBJ2-7
v_call: TRBV9
d_call: .
cdr3_nt: TGTGCCAGCACCCCGGGACCGTTCTCCTACGAGCAGTACTTC
cdr3_aa: CASTPGPFSYEQYF

clone_size: .
j_call: TRBJ2-3
v_call: TRBV2
d_call: .
cdr3_nt: TGTGCCAGCGCCCAGAGCACAGATACGCAGTATTTT
cdr3_aa: CASAQSTDTQYF

clone_size: .
j_call: TRBJ1-2
v_call: TRBV5-1
d_call: .
cdr3_nt: TGCGCCAGCAGCTCGTCCAGGGACTATGGCTACACCTTC
cdr3_aa: CASSSSRDYGYTF

clone_size: few
j_call: TRBJ1-1
v_call: TRBV11-2
d_call: .
cdr3_nt: TGTGCCAGCAGCTTAGATGTGGACACTGAAGCTTTCTTT
cdr3_aa: CASSLDVDTEAFF

clone_size: few
j_call: TRBJ1-5
v_call: TRBV18
d_call: TRBD1
cdr3_nt: TGTGCCAGCTCACCGGTGACAGGGCCCAATCAGCCCCAGCATTTT
cdr3_aa: CASSPVTGPNQPQHF

clone_size: .
j_call: TRBJ2-7
v_call: TRBV15
d_call: TRBD1
cdr3_nt: TGTGCCACCAGCAGAGCCGGGACAGGGGCCCACGAGCAGTACTTC
cdr3_aa: CATSRAGTGAHEQYF

clone_size: few
j_call: TRBJ2-1
v_call: TRBV2
d_call: TRBD2
cdr3_nt: TGTGCCAGCCCCCTAGCGGGTGGTGAGCAGTTCTTC
cdr3_aa: CASPLAGGEQFF

clone_size: .
j_call: TRBJ2-7
v_call: TRBV12-5
d_call: TRBD2
cdr3_nt: TGTGCTAGTGCCGGGACTAGCGGGTACGAGCAGTACTTC
cdr3_aa: CASAGTSGYEQYF

clone_size: .
j_call: TRBJ2-2
v_call: TRBV4-1
d_call: .
cdr3_nt: TGCGCCAGCAGCCATCCAGGGTTGTCCGGGGAGCTGTTTTTT
cdr3_aa: CASSHPGLSGELFF

clone_size: .
j_call: TRBJ2-1
v_call: TRBV7-8
d_call: .
cdr3_nt: TGTGCCAGCAGCTTTCACCGGGACAAACACAATGAGCAGTTCTTC
cdr3_aa: CASSFHRDKHNEQFF

clone_size: .
j_call: TRBJ2-4
v_call: TRBV10-1
d_call: TRBD2
cdr3_nt: TGCGCCAGCAGATGGGGAGGGGCGGGGGCCAAAAACATTCAGTACTTC
cdr3_aa: CASRWGGAGAKNIQYF

clone_size: .
j_call: TRBJ2-2
v_call: TRBV7-9
d_call: .
cdr3_nt: TGTGCCAGCAGCCCCCAGGGCACCGGGGAGCTGTTTTTT
cdr3_aa: CASSPQGTGELFF

clone_size: .
j_call: TRBJ2-2
v_call: TRBV5-1
d_call: .
cdr3_nt: TGCGCCAGCAGCTTGGTCCAGGGGCGAGGCGGGGAGCTGTTTTTT
cdr3_aa: CASSLVQGRGGELFF

clone_size: .
j_call: TRBJ2-5
v_call: TRBV25-1
d_call: .
cdr3_nt: TGTGCCAGCAGTGAATCTGGCAGGGGCTTTGGGACCCAGTACTTC
cdr3_aa: CASSESGRGFGTQYF

clone_size: .
j_call: TRBJ1-5
v_call: TRBV5-1
d_call: .
cdr3_nt: TGCGCCAGCAGCAGGACAGTAAATCAGCCCCAGCATTTT
cdr3_aa: CASSRTVNQPQHF

clone_size: .
j_call: TRBJ2-3
v_call: TRBV5-1
d_call: TRBD1
cdr3_nt: TGCGCCAGCAGCTTGGACGGGACAGCAATAGATACGCAGTATTTT
cdr3_aa: CASSLDGTAIDTQYF

clone_size: .
j_call: TRBJ2-7
v_call: TRBV18
d_call: TRBD1
cdr3_nt: TGTGCCAGCTCACTGGACAGGGGAGGTCTCGAGCAGTACTTC
cdr3_aa: CASSLDRGGLEQYF

clone_size: .
j_call: TRBJ2-7
v_call: TRBV2
d_call: .
cdr3_nt: TGTGCCAGCAGTGAGTACAGGAACGAGCAGTACTTC
cdr3_aa: CASSEYRNEQYF

clone_size: few
j_call: TRBJ1-5
v_call: TRBV7-8
d_call: .
cdr3_nt: TGTGCCAGCAGCCTAGGGCAGGCTTGGGAGCCCCAGCATTTT
cdr3_aa: CASSLGQAWEPQHF

clone_size: .
j_call: TRBJ1-1
v_call: TRBV9
d_call: .
cdr3_nt: TGTGCCAGCAGCGTAGAGGGGAAGAGGGCTGAAGCTTTCTTT
cdr3_aa: CASSVEGKRAEAFF

clone_size: .
j_call: TRBJ2-2
v_call: TRBV19
d_call: TRBD1
cdr3_nt: TGTGCCAGTAGTTTAGGGACAGTGAACACCGGGGAGCTGTTTTTT
cdr3_aa: CASSLGTVNTGELFF

clone_size: .
j_call: TRBJ2-7
v_call: TRBV28
d_call: TRBD2
cdr3_nt: TGTGCCAGCACCTATAGCGGGAGACGGGAGCAGTACTTC
cdr3_aa: CASTYSGRREQYF

clone_size: few
j_call: TRBJ2-7
v_call: TRBV4-2
d_call: .
cdr3_nt: TGTGCCAGCAGGCGCGTCGGGAGAGGGGGCTCCTACGAGCAGTACTTC
cdr3_aa: CASRRVGRGGSYEQYF

clone_size: .
j_call: TRBJ1-5
v_call: TRBV6-5
d_call: TRBD1
cdr3_nt: TGTGCCAGCAGCCGACAGGGAAGCAATCAGCCCCAGCATTTT
cdr3_aa: CASSRQGSNQPQHF

clone_size: .
j_call: TRBJ2-1
v_call: TRBV4-1
d_call: TRBD1
cdr3_nt: TGCGCCAGCAGCCTTTTCCTAGACAGGGGGCTCGGCAATGAGCAGTTCTTC
cdr3_aa: CASSLFLDRGLGNEQFF

clone_size: .
j_call: TRBJ1-2
v_call: TRBV6-1
d_call: .
cdr3_nt: TGTGCCAGCAGTGAATGGGAAAGGGCCCGTTGGGCCTATGGCTACACCTTC
cdr3_aa: CASSEWERARWAYGYTF

clone_size: .
j_call: TRBJ1-5
v_call: TRBV11-2
d_call: .
cdr3_nt: TGTGCCAGCAGCCCTAGGGGGGTTTCTCAGCCCCAGCATTTT
cdr3_aa: CASSPRGVSQPQHF

clone_size: .
j_call: TRBJ2-5
v_call: TRBV3-1/TRBV3-2
d_call: .
cdr3_nt: TGTGCCAGCAAAGAGGACCAGTACTTC
cdr3_aa: CASKEDQYF

clone_size: .
j_call: TRBJ2-1
v_call: TRBV2
d_call: TRBD1
cdr3_nt: TGTGCCCGAAGGGACAGGGGGCGCAATGAGCAGTTCTTC
cdr3_aa: CARRDRGRNEQFF

clone_size: .
j_call: TRBJ2-3
v_call: TRBV6-4
d_call: .
cdr3_nt: TGTGCCAGCAGTGACGCAAGTTTTGCAGATACGCAGTATTTT
cdr3_aa: CASSDASFADTQYF

clone_size: .
j_call: TRBJ2-7
v_call: TRBV13
d_call: .
cdr3_nt: TGTGCCAGCAGCTTAGGCCCGTCTTCCCACTACGAGCAGTACTTC
cdr3_aa: CASSLGPSSHYEQYF

clone_size: .
j_call: TRBJ2-3
v_call: TRBV7-9
d_call: TRBD2
cdr3_nt: TGTGCCAGCAGCGAGGCGGGGGGCCCCCCGCAGTATTTT
cdr3_aa: CASSEAGGPPQYF

clone_size: .
j_call: TRBJ2-3
v_call: TRBV9
d_call: .
cdr3_nt: TGTGCCAGCAGCTTGCGGACAGCGCCCGATACGCAGTATTTT
cdr3_aa: CASSLRTAPDTQYF

clone_size: .
j_call: TRBJ2-3
v_call: TRBV7-7
d_call: .
cdr3_nt: TGTGCCAGCAGCTTAGAGTATGGTCCAGATACGCAGTATTTT
cdr3_aa: CASSLEYGPDTQYF

clone_size: .
j_call: TRBJ1-5
v_call: TRBV28
d_call: .
cdr3_nt: TGTGCCAGCACCCCAAGGGGGTTAAGCAATCAGCCCCAGCATTTT
cdr3_aa: CASTPRGLSNQPQHF

clone_size: .
j_call: TRBJ1-3
v_call: TRBV9
d_call: .
cdr3_nt: TGTGCCAGCAGCGTCAATCCTCACGGGCAGGGCTTAAACACCATATATTTT
cdr3_aa: CASSVNPHGQGLNTIYF

clone_size: .
j_call: TRBJ1-1
v_call: TRBV19
d_call: .
cdr3_nt: TGTGCCAGTAGTGCAGCGCGGGGACCGCCGATTGAAGCTTTCTTT
cdr3_aa: CASSAARGPPIEAFF

clone_size: .
j_call: TRBJ2-4
v_call: TRBV11-2
d_call: TRBD1
cdr3_nt: TGTGCCAGCAGCCCAACCTCAACAGGGGGCAAAAACATTCAGTACTTC
cdr3_aa: CASSPTSTGGKNIQYF

clone_size: few
j_call: TRBJ2-7
v_call: TRBV5-1
d_call: TRBD2
cdr3_nt: TGCGCCAGCAGCTTTAGCGGGACGGAAAACTACGAGCAGTACTTC
cdr3_aa: CASSFSGTENYEQYF

clone_size: .
j_call: TRBJ1-1
v_call: TRBV29-1
d_call: .
cdr3_nt: TGCAGCGCCATGGGGGGGGGTGCCATGAACACTGAAGCTTTCTTT
cdr3_aa: CSAMGGGAMNTEAFF

clone_size: .
j_call: TRBJ2-1
v_call: TRBV7-8
d_call: TRBD2
cdr3_nt: TGTGCCAGCTTGTCGGGAGGGTCCTACAATGAGCAGTTCTTC
cdr3_aa: CASLSGGSYNEQFF

clone_size: .
j_call: TRBJ2-7
v_call: TRBV27
d_call: .
cdr3_nt: TGTGCCAGCAGTTTATCGATCAGTGACGAGCAGTACTTC
cdr3_aa: CASSLSISDEQYF

clone_size: .
j_call: TRBJ2-5
v_call: TRBV27
d_call: TRBD1
cdr3_nt: TGTGCCAGCACCCGGGCGACAGGGTTTGATCGGGCGGTGAGCGAGACCCAGTACTTC
cdr3_aa: CASTRATGFDRAVSETQYF

clone_size: .
j_call: TRBJ1-2
v_call: TRBV6-5
d_call: .
cdr3_nt: TGTGCCAGCAGTTTACAGGGAAACTATGGCTACACCTTC
cdr3_aa: CASSLQGNYGYTF

clone_size: .
j_call: TRBJ2-1
v_call: TRBV7-2
d_call: TRBD2
cdr3_nt: TGTGCCAGCAGCTCCCCAGTGACTAGCGGGGGGGCGGAGTTCTTC
cdr3_aa: CASSSPVTSGGAEFF

clone_size: .
j_call: TRBJ2-3
v_call: TRBV7-2
d_call: .
cdr3_nt: TGTGCTACCGGGGTAGCAGATACAGATACGCAGTATTTT
cdr3_aa: CATGVADTDTQYF

clone_size: .
j_call: TRBJ2-1
v_call: TRBV10-2
d_call: .
cdr3_nt: TGCGCCAGCGGAATGGCCTTCTCCTACAATGAGCAGTTCTTC
cdr3_aa: CASGMAFSYNEQFF

clone_size: .
j_call: TRBJ2-1
v_call: TRBV12-5
d_call: .
cdr3_nt: TGTGCTAGTGGTTTGCTCCCGACTGATCGAAATGAGCAGTTCTTC
cdr3_aa: CASGLLPTDRNEQFF

clone_size: .
j_call: TRBJ2-7
v_call: TRBV6-6
d_call: TRBD1
cdr3_nt: TGTGCCAGCAGTTTGGACAGGTACGAGCAGTACTTC
cdr3_aa: CASSLDRYEQYF

clone_size: once
j_call: TRBJ2-5
v_call: TRBV5-8
d_call: TRBD2
cdr3_nt: TGTGCCAGCACCTCCCCCCTAGCGGGGGGGCTATTGGGTGAGACCCAGTACTTC
cdr3_aa: CASTSPLAGGLLGETQYF

clone_size: many
j_call: TRBJ1-2
v_call: TRBV5-1
d_call: .
cdr3_nt: TGCGCCAGCAGCTTGGACAGCCTAATCTATGGCTACACCTTC
cdr3_aa: CASSLDSLIYGYTF

clone_size: few
j_call: TRBJ1-4
v_call: TRBV9
d_call: .
cdr3_nt: TGTGCCAGCAGCGTCCGTCCTACTAATGAAAAACTGTTTTTT
cdr3_aa: CASSVRPTNEKLFF

clone_size: once
j_call: TRBJ1-5
v_call: TRBV12-5
d_call: .
cdr3_nt: TGTGCTAGTGGTTTGGCGGGGTATAGCAATCAGCCCCAGCATTTT
cdr3_aa: CASGLAGYSNQPQHF

clone_size: few
j_call: TRBJ1-5
v_call: TRBV25-1
d_call: .
cdr3_nt: TGTGCCAGCAGTGAATTGGGCAATCAGCCCCAGCATTTT
cdr3_aa: CASSELGNQPQHF

clone_size: few
j_call: TRBJ2-3
v_call: TRBV28
d_call: .
cdr3_nt: TGTGCCAGCAGTTCCCGATGGGACACGAGCACAGATACGCAGTATTTT
cdr3_aa: CASSSRWDTSTDTQYF

clone_size: .
j_call: TRBJ1-4
v_call: TRBV27
d_call: .
cdr3_nt: TGTGCCAGCAGTTTAAGGGGGGATGAAAAACTGTTTTTT
cdr3_aa: CASSLRGDEKLFF